A single T cell receptor beta chain is shown here with its context. The CDR3 loop spans 14 amino acids. The germline CDR1 and CDR2 sequences are SGHAT and FQNNGV. The trim removed 0 bases at V and 7 bases at J, leaving 5 bases unmatched. This entry is derived from a study of blood T cell repertoires in COVID-19. Per the authors' pipeline: It was from reference gene primer amplification that nucleated cell counts were estimated. Profiled with immunoSEQ multiplex PCR; TCRdb holds only in-frame clones, not every one. V and J calls and clone size are those listed in that table; D and trimming were worked out from the DNA. The sample shows 110,000 to 150,000 clones, about four fifths of them seen only once.

V gene TRBV11-2 combines with J gene TRBJ2-7, with TRBD2 matching 8 bases. Material for sequencing was peripheral blood. This TCR was recovered from a human donor in a cohort sampled during active COVID-19. The CDR3: CASSLDRGGQEQYF. As DNA, the CDR3 is TGTGCCAGCAGCTTAGATCGGGGGGGGCAGGAGCAGTACTTC.